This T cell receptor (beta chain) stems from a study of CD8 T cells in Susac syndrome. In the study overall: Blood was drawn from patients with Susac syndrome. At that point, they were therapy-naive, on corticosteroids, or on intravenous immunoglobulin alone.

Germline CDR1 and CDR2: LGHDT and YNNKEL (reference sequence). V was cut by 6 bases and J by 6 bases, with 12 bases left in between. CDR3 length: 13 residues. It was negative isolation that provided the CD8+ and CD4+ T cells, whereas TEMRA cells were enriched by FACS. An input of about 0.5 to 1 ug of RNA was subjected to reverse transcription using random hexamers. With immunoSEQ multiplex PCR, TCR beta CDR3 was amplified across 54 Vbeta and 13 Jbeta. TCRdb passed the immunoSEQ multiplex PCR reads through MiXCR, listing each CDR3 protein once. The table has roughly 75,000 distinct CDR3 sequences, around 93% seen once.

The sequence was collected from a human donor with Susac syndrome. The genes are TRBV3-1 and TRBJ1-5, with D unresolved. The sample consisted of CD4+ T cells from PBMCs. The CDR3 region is CASSRTNGQPQHF. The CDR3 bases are TGTGCCAGCAGTCGGACCAACGGTCAGCCCCAGCATTTT.